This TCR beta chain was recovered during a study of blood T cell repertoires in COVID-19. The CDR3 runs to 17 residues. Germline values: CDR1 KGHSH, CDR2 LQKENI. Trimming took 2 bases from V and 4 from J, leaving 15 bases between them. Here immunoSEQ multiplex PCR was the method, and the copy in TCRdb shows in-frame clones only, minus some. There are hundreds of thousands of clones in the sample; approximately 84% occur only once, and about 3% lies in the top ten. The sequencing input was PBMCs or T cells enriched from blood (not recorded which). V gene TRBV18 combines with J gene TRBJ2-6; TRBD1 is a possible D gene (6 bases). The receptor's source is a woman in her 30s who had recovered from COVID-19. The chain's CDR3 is CASSPFNQGTGANVLTF. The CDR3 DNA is TGTGCCAGCTCACCATTTAATCAGGGGACGGGGGCCAACGTCCTGACTTTC.